The rows below give T cell receptor beta chains drawn from one sample of a study of blood T cell repertoires in COVID-19. Data came from immunoSEQ multiplex PCR; TCRdb stores just in-frame clones and leaves some out. The data show 80,000 or so clones, with 86% seen just once and roughly a sixth held by the top ten. The sample consisted of peripheral blood. These receptors were collected from a human donor in a cohort sampled during active COVID-19. The CDR3 runs from the conserved cysteine through the conserved F or W. Fields, in order: J gene, V gene, D gene, CDR3 length, clone size, CDR3 DNA, CDR3 protein. D genes are given only for firm matches. The listing skips clone size in some rows; elsewhere it reads once, few, many or a size class.

TRBJ1-5	TRBV19	NA	16	NA	TGTGCCAGTAGTATTAGAACAGGGACGAGCAATCAGCCCCAGCATTTT	CASSIRTGTSNQPQHF
TRBJ2-3	TRBV7-2	NA	14	NA	TGTGCCAGCAGTCCGGACAGCCACACAGATACGCAGTATTTT	CASSPDSHTDTQYF
TRBJ1-2	TRBV25-1	NA	14	NA	TGTGCCAGCAGTGGCCCGTTCACACCCTATGGCTACACCTTC	CASSGPFTPYGYTF
TRBJ2-4	TRBV14	NA	14	NA	TGTGCCAGCAGCCCTAGTGGGAGCGGGCCTAATCAGTACTTC	CASSPSGSGPNQYF
TRBJ1-6	TRBV2	NA	14	few	TGTGCCAGCAGTTCACGGGGGTATAATTCACCCCTCCACTTT	CASSSRGYNSPLHF
TRBJ1-2	TRBV6-5	TRBD1	15	NA	TGTGCCAGCAGTTACGAGGCCGGGACAGTCTATGGCTACACCTTC	CASSYEAGTVYGYTF
TRBJ1-1	TRBV14	TRBD1	17	NA	TGTGCCAGCAGCCCCCGGGCAGGGGGCATGGTGAACACTGAAGCTTTCTTT	CASSPRAGGMVNTEAFF
TRBJ2-2	TRBV5-1	NA	15	NA	TGCGCCAGCAGCGCCGCAGGGTGGGTTACCGGGGAGCTGTTTTTT	CASSAAGWVTGELFF
TRBJ1-2	TRBV4-2	NA	15	NA	TGTGCCAGCAGCCAAGATAGTTACAGTACCTATGGCTACACCTTC	CASSQDSYSTYGYTF
TRBJ2-3	TRBV3-1/TRBV3-2	TRBD2	15	NA	TGTGCCAGCAGCAGGGGACTAGCGGGACCAGATACGCAGTATTTT	CASSRGLAGPDTQYF
TRBJ2-7	TRBV7-2	NA	14	NA	TGTGCCAGCAGCTTAGCGGGGAGAACGTACGAGCAGTACTTC	CASSLAGRTYEQYF
TRBJ1-3	TRBV7-2	TRBD1	19	NA	TGTGCCAGCAGCTCGCCGGGACAGTCATACCCCACCGAGGGAAACACCATATATTTT	CASSSPGQSYPTEGNTIYF
TRBJ1-2	TRBV11-2	NA	14	NA	TGTGCCAGCAGCCCACTACTTACGGGGGGTGGCTACACCTTC	CASSPLLTGGGYTF
TRBJ2-7	TRBV12-5	NA	13	NA	TGTGCTAGTGGTCGGGACAACTCCTACGAGCAGTACTTC	CASGRDNSYEQYF
TRBJ1-2	TRBV5-1	TRBD1	14	NA	TGCGCCAGCAGGCAAACAGGGGGCAACTATGGCTACACCTTC	CASRQTGGNYGYTF
TRBJ2-7	TRBV27	TRBD2	17	NA	TGTGCCAGCAGTTTATACCTAGCGGGAGCGTACTCCTACGAGCAGTACTTC	CASSLYLAGAYSYEQYF
TRBJ1-1	TRBV7-9	NA	14	many	TGTGCCAGCAGCTGGGAAGGGGTAGGCGCTGAAGCTTTCTTT	CASSWEGVGAEAFF
TRBJ2-2	TRBV27	NA	16	NA	TGTGCCAGCAGTTTATCCCACAGGATATACACCGGGGAGCTGTTTTTT	CASSLSHRIYTGELFF
TRBJ2-7	TRBV9	TRBD1	15	NA	TGTGCCAGCAGCGTAGAGGGACAGGGTACCTACGAGCAGTACTTC	CASSVEGQGTYEQYF
TRBJ1-4	TRBV11-2	NA	13	NA	TGTGCCAGCAGCCTACGGACAGATGAAAAACTGTTTTTT	CASSLRTDEKLFF